This T cell receptor beta chain was sequenced during a study of response to subunit inactivated influenza vaccine. Germline V gene data show CDR1 as SQVTM and CDR2 as ANQGSEA. The V gene end was trimmed by 6 bases and the J gene end by 3 bases; junction bases not matched to a gene: 4. The CDR3 consists of 13 residues. TCRdb reprocessed the RT-PCR reads with MiXCR, giving one entry per CDR3 protein. In the table there are some 640,000 distinct CDR3 sequences, 11% to 15% of which are singletons. This clonotype has at least ten counts. Its cognate antigen is unknown. Study conclusions and caveats: It was suggested by the authors that few new T cells are recruited by each seasonal influenza vaccination.

Sample: PBMCs from blood, taken 14 to 15 days before vaccination. The J gene is TRBJ2-7, the V gene TRBV29-1; 11 nucleotides agree with TRBD1. The origin of this receptor is a man aged 50 to 60 who received an inactivated influenza vaccine. The CDR3, as DNA: TGCAGCGTAGCCGGGACAGGGGGCTACGAGCAGTACTTC. Protein: CSVAGTGGYEQYF.